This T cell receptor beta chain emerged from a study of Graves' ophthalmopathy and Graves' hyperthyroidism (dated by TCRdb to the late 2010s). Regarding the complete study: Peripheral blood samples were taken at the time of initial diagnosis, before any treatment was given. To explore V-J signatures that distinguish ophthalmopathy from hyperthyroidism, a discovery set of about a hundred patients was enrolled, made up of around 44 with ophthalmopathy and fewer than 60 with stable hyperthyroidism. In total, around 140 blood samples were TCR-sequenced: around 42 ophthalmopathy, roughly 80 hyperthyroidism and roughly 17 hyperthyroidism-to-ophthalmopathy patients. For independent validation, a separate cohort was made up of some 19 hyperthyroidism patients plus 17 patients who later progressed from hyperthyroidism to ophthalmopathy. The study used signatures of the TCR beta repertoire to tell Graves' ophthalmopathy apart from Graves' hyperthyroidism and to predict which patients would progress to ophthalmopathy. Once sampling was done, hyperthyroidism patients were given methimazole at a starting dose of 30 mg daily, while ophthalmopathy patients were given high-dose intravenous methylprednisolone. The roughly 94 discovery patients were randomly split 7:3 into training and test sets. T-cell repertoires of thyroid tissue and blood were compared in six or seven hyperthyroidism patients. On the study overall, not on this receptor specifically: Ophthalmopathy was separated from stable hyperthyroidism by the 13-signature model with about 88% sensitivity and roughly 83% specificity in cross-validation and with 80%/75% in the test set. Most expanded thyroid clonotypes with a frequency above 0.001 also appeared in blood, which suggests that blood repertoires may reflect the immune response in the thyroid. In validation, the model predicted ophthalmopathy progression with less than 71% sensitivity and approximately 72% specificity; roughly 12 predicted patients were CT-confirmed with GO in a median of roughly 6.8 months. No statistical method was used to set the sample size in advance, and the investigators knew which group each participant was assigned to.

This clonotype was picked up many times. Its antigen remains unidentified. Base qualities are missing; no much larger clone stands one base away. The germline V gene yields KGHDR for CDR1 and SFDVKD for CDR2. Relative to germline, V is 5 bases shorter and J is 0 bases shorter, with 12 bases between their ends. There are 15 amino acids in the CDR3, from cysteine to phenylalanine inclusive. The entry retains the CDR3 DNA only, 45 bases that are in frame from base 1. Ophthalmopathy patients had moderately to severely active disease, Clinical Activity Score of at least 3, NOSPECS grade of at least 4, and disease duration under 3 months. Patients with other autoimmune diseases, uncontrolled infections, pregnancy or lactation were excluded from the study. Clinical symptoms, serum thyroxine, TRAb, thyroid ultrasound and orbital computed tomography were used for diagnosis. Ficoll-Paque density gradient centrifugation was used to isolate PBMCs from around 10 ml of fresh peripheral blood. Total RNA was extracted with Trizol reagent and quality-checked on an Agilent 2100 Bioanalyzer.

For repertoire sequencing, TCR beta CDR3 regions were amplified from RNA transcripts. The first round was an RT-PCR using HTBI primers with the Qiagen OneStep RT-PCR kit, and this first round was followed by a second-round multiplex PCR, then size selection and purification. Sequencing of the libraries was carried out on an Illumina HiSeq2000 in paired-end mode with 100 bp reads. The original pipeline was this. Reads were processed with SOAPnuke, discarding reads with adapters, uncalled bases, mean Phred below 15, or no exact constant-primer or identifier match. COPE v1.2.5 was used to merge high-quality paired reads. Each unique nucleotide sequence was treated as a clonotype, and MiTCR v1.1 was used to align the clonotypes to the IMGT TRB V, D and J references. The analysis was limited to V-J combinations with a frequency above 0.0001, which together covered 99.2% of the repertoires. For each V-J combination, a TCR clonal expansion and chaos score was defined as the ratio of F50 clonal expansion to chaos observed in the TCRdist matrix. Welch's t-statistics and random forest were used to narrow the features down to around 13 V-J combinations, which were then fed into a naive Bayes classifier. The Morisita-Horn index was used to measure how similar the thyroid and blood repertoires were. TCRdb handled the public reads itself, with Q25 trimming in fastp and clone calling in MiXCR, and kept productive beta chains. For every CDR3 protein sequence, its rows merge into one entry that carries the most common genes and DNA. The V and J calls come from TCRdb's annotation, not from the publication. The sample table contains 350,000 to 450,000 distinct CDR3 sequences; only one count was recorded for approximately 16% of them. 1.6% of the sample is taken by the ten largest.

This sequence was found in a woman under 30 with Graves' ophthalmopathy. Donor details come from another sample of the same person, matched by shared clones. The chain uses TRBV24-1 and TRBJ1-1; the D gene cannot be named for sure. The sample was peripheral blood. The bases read TGTGCCACCAGTGGCCCCGAAGGCATGAACACTGAAGCTTTCTTT. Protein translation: CATSGPEGMNTEAFF.